This TCR beta chain was documented in a study of regulatory T cells in long-lasting Graves disease. The junction had 7 bases not matched to a gene; V was cut back by 4 bases and J by 4 bases. The germline CDR1 and CDR2 sequences are SEHNR and FQNEAQ (reference sequence). There are 15 residues in the CDR3. Described time point: persistent/refractory GD, antithyroid drugs over 5 years with positive TRAb. Construction of the TCR library relied on RNA isolated from PBMCs. For TCR beta, libraries came from iRepertoire HTBI primers and Arm-PCR of CDR3 regions. TCRdb processed the multiplex PCR reads anew with MiXCR; each CDR3 protein has one entry. Of approximately 400,000 distinct CDR3 sequences listed, 23% are singletons.

Material: peripheral blood mononuclear cells (PBMCs), obtained when the disease was refractory, from a patient treated with antithyroid drugs. The V call is TRBV7-9, the J call TRBJ2-7; TRBD2 agrees at 10 bases. This TCR was recovered from a female donor with Graves disease. CDR3 in DNA: TGTGCCAGCAGCTCTGCTAGCGGGAGAGGGTACGAGCAGTACTTC. Translating it yields CASSSASGRGYEQYF.